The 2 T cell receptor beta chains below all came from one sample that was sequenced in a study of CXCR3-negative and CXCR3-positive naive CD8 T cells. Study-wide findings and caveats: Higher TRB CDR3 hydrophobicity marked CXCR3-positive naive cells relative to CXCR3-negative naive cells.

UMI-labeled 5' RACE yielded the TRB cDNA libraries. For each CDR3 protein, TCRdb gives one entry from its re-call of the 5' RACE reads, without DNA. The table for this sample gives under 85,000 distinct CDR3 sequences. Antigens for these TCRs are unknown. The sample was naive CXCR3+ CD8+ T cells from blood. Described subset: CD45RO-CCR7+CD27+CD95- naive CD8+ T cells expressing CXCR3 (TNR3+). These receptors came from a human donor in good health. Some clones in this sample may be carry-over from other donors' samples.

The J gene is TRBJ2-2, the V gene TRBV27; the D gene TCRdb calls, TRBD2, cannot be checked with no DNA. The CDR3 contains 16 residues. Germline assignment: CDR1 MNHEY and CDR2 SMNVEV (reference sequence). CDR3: CASSGWVAGGGGELFF.

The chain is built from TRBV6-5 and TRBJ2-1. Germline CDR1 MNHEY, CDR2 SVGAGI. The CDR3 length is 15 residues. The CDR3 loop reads CASSYLGNSYNEQFF.